Presented here are 27 T cell receptor beta chains from one specimen sequenced in a study of Ad26.COV2.S vaccination and SARS-CoV-2 variants (dated by TCRdb to the early 2020s). Library preparation employed the immunoSEQ multiplex PCR assay. Sourced from immuneACCESS, this table was stored by TCRdb with only in-frame sequences that have V and J called. A share of the clones is absent; for the studies checked, an unresolved V gene accounts for under half, and the remainder has no known explanation. The sample records roughly 400,000 clones, around 90% of which are singletons. Under 4.5% of the sample comes from the top ten. The intended sense of this specimen's treatment or condition label: roughly 20 received Ad26.COV2.S at low or high dose, single or two shots; 5 received placebo; per-sample allocation not given. Repertoires of vaccine and placebo recipients were sequenced from samples taken on day 63 after the first injection.

Sequences were derived from peripheral blood, sampled in a trial of Ad26.COV2.S vaccine versus placebo. All receptors derive from a person aged 18-60 years who received the Ad26.COV2.S COVID-19 vaccine or a placebo.

The rearrangement uses TRBV27 and TRBJ2-2; 9 bases line up with TRBD1. The V gene's germline CDR1 is MNHEY and CDR2 SMNVEV (reference sequence). Losses at the gene ends were 6 bases for V and 3 bases for J; bases not matched to a gene: 2. The CDR3 sequence is 14 residues long. As DNA, the CDR3 is TGTGCCAGCAGGACAGGGGGACACACCGGGGAGCTGTTTTTT. This encodes CASRTGGHTGELFF.

A note on this clone: Germline and junction disagree at one end, which may indicate a read error. The chain links TRBV4-3 to TRBJ2-1, with TRBD2 identical over 11 bases. This CDR3 has 15 amino acids. Germline lookup yields CDR1 LGHNA and CDR2 YSLEER. In DNA, the CDR3 is TGCACCAGCAGCCAAGTAGCGGGAGGGCCCAATGAGCAGTTCTTC. Translating it yields CTSSQVAGGPNEQFF.

V gene TRBV3-1 (or the pseudogene TRBV3-2) combines with J gene TRBJ1-3; the D is unclear. The CDR3 totals 14 residues. With 6 bases removed from V and 4 bases from J, the gap between germline ends came to 13 bases. The germline V gene encodes CDR1 LGHDT and CDR2 YNNKEL (reference sequence). For the CDR3, the DNA is TGTGCCAGCAGTTTGCGGGGTGAGGGAAACACCATATATTTT. Residues: CASSLRGEGNTIYF.

The chain combines TRBV29-1 with TRBJ2-3, with D possibly TRBD2 on 7 matching bases. This CDR3 region has 16 residues. In germline, CDR1 is SQVTM, CDR2 ANQGSEA. Trimming shortened V by 2 bases and J by 3 bases, and 18 bases separated the two germline ends. Written as DNA, the CDR3 is TGCAGCGTTGAATTTTGGTCCGAGGGGGGGACAGATACGCAGTATTTT. This codes for CSVEFWSEGGTDTQYF.

The genes are TRBV29-1 and TRBJ1-1, with 10 bases aligning to TRBD1. This CDR3 comprises 12 residues. Germline CDR1 and CDR2: SQVTM and ANQGSEA. The ends lost 4 bases at V and 7 bases at J; junction bases unmatched: 3. The CDR3 sequence is CSVGGTGVEAFF. CDR3 coding DNA: TGCAGCGTTGGGGGGACAGGGGTTGAAGCTTTCTTT.

The count of this clone is one. This sequence joins TRBV5-1 and TRBJ2-7; D is undetermined. Trimming left V 0 bases short and J 2 bases short, with 18 bases between. CDR3 length: 17 amino acids. Germline-derived CDR1 and CDR2 are SGHRS and YFSETQ. This chain's CDR3 is CASSLGVMVAQTYEQYF. The CDR3 nucleotides are TGCGCCAGCAGCTTGGGGGTGATGGTCGCTCAAACCTACGAGCAGTACTTC.

The gene calls are TRBV25-1 and TRBJ2-3, with D perhaps given as TRBD1 or TRBD2 (5 bases each). Per the germline V gene, CDR1 is MGHDK and CDR2 is SYGVNS. V lost 0 bases and J lost 3, with 10 bases in between. The CDR3 has 15 residues. The CDR3: CASSEYGGETDTQYF. The CDR3 bases are TGTGCCAGCAGTGAATATGGGGGAGAAACAGATACGCAGTATTTT.

This chain joins TRBV27 and TRBJ2-2, with D possibly being TRBD2 (7 bases). Germline CDR1 and CDR2: MNHEY and SMNVEV (reference sequence). Trimming left V 2 bases short and J 0 bases short, with 10 bases between. This CDR3 spans 16 amino acids. CDR3 in amino acids: CASSLRGAPNTGELFF. CDR3 sequence (DNA): TGTGCCAGCAGTTTACGGGGGGCACCGAACACCGGGGAGCTGTTTTTT.

The gene calls are TRBV5-5 and TRBJ2-7, with TRBD1 matching over 8 bases. Germline-derived CDR1 and CDR2 are SGHKS and YYEKEE (reference sequence). V was pared by 0 bases and J by 3 bases, with 14 bases of the junction left unmatched. The CDR3 sequence is 18 residues long. CDR3 in amino acids: CASSLGRQGFGRLYEQYF. The CDR3 nucleotides are TGTGCCAGCAGCTTGGGGAGACAGGGGTTTGGAAGACTCTACGAGCAGTACTTC. The full variable domain, with the rest looked up from reference TRBV5-5 and TRBJ2-7, is DAGVTQSPTHLIKTRGQQVTLRCSPISGHKSVSWYQQVLGQGPQFIFQYYEKEERGRGNFPDRFSARQFPNYSSELNVNALLLGDSALYLCASSLGRQGFGRLYEQYFGPGTRLTVT.

This rearrangement joins TRBV30 to TRBJ2-2; 7 bases agree with TRBD2. Germline V CDR1 and CDR2: GTSNPN, SVGIG (reference sequence). The CDR3 has 14 residues. J was trimmed by 4 bases and V by 2 bases; bases with no gene match: 4. The CDR3 region is CAWSLLASTGELFF. The CDR3, as DNA: TGTGCCTGGAGTCTACTAGCGAGCACCGGGGAGCTGTTTTTT.

The gene calls are TRBV7-2 and TRBJ2-7; no definite D call. The germline V gene has CDR1 SGHTA and CDR2 FQGNSA. The CDR3 loop spans 15 amino acids. The V end was cut by 1 base, the J end by 6 bases, with 16 bases between. CDR3 DNA: TGTGCCAGCAGCTTAGAATCAGGCAACGGCGGCGAGCAGTACTTC. Residues: CASSLESGNGGEQYF. Full variable domain (rest looked up from reference TRBV7-2 and TRBJ2-7): GAGVSQSPSNKVTEKGKDVELRCDPISGHTALYWYRQSLGQGLEFLIYFQGNSAPDKSGLPSDRFSAERTGGSVSTLTIQRTQQEDSAVYLCASSLESGNGGEQYFGPGTRLTVT.

This clone showed up just once. The rearrangement uses TRBV5-1 and TRBJ2-1; D is perhaps TRBD2 (6 bases). V dropped 4 bases and J dropped 6 bases, with 17 bases sitting between them. Per the germline V gene, CDR1 is SGHRS and CDR2 is YFSETQ. This CDR3 is built from 15 residues. The CDR3, as DNA: TGCGCCAGCAGCCCCGGAGCACTAGCTGTCAATGAGCAGTTCTTC. The encoded protein is CASSPGALAVNEQFF.

This rearrangement joins TRBV3-1 (or the pseudogene TRBV3-2) to TRBJ1-3, with D unclear. The germline CDR1 and CDR2 sequences are LGHDT and YNNKEL (reference sequence). The ends were cut back, 1 base at V and 0 bases at J, with 7 bases in the middle. There are 15 residues in the CDR3. In DNA, the CDR3 is TGTGCCAGCAGCCAAGTTCACGGCTCTGGAAACACCATATATTTT. This codes for CASSQVHGSGNTIYF.

J is TRBJ2-3 and V is TRBV5-4; D ambiguous. CDR1 is SGHNT, CDR2 YYREEE, per germline (reference sequence). This CDR3 spans 15 amino acids. Trimming pared 0 bases from V and 2 bases from J, leaving 10 bases between. The CDR3 sequence: CASSLAGGTTDTQYF. For the CDR3, the DNA is TGTGCCAGCAGCTTGGCCGGCGGCACCACAGATACGCAGTATTTT.

The CDR3 coding sequence is TGTGCCTGGAGTGTATTAAGAGGGGGCTATGGCTACACCTTC. Amino acid sequence: CAWSVLRGGYGYTF. V and J are TRBV30 and TRBJ1-2, with D perhaps matching TRBD1 (6 bases). CDR3 length: 14 amino acids. Trimming pared 0 bases from V and 4 bases from J, leaving 12 bases between. Germline V lookup: CDR1 GTSNPN, CDR2 SVGIG (reference sequence).

The chain links TRBV7-2 to TRBJ1-1; D is unclear. Trimming removed 1 base at V and 6 bases at J, with 12 bases between. The CDR3 totals 14 residues. The germline V gene has CDR1 SGHTA and CDR2 FQGNSA. DNA for the CDR3: TGTGCCAGCAGCTTAGATGCGGGGAAGTCTGAAGCTTTCTTT. This translates into CASSLDAGKSEAFF.

The chain employs TRBV19 and TRBJ1-2, with 9 bases lining up with TRBD1. CDR1 and CDR2 from the germline V gene are LNHDA and SQIVND (reference sequence). The CDR3 covers 15 residues. V lost 5 bases and J lost 6; bases outside the gene matches: 10. This chain's CDR3 is CASSLPLTGGNGYTF. CDR3 DNA sequence: TGTGCCAGTAGTTTACCACTGACAGGGGGGAATGGCTACACCTTC.

V is TRBV11-3 and J is TRBJ2-2, with TRBD2 identical over 7 bases. Germline CDR1 reads SGHNT; CDR2 reads YENEEA. J was trimmed by 2 bases and V by 0 bases; bases with no gene match: 6. The CDR3 length is 17 residues. Here the CDR3 reads CASSLDSQRGNTGELFF. The CDR3 DNA follows: TGTGCCAGCAGCTTAGATTCCCAGCGGGGTAACACCGGGGAGCTGTTTTTT. The whole variable domain, remainder taken from reference TRBV11-3 and TRBJ2-2, is EAGVVQSPRYKIIEKKQPVAFWCNPISGHNTLYWYLQNLGQGPELLIRYENEEAVDDSQLPKDRFSAERLKGVDSTLKIQPAELGDSAVYLCASSLDSQRGNTGELFFGEGSRLTVL.

The rearrangement links TRBV30 to TRBJ1-1, with 9 bases lining up with TRBD1. Germline CDR1 and CDR2: GTSNPN and SVGIG (reference sequence). After removal of 2 bases from V and 4 bases from J, the junction contained 11 bases not matched to a gene. The CDR3 loop spans 16 amino acids. This CDR3 is CAWSPGTGRIFTEAFF. The CDR3 region has the DNA TGTGCCTGGAGTCCTGGGACAGGGAGAATATTCACTGAAGCTTTCTTT.

This clone was recorded once. The chain links TRBV6-4 to TRBJ2-7; possibly TRBD1 or TRBD2 for D (5 bases each). Between the trimmed V and J ends, which lost 3 bases and 4 bases, there was a span of 22 bases. CDR3 length: 17 amino acids. Germline loops: CDR1 MRHNA, CDR2 SNTAGT. The chain's CDR3 is CASSEGDRESGWYEQYF. DNA of the CDR3: TGTGCCAGCAGTGAAGGGGACCGAGAGTCGGGATGGTACGAGCAGTACTTC.

This chain uses TRBV21-1 with TRBJ2-7; the table's D call, TRBD2, was not checked against the DNA. TRBV21-1 is termed a pseudogene. This CDR3 has 20 amino acids. The CDR3 sequence: CASSESPGLAGSRSDYEQYF. The CDR3 coding sequence is TGTGCCAGCAGCGAATCACCGGGACTAGCGGGAAGCCGGTCGGATTACGAGCAGTACTTC.

The rearrangement links TRBV19 to TRBJ2-3, with 10 bases lining up with TRBD1. In germline, CDR1 is LNHDA, CDR2 SQIVND (reference sequence). Trimming removed 6 bases from V and 3 bases from J; junction bases left unmatched: 6. The CDR3 loop spans 15 amino acids. The CDR3 protein is CASRPTGGLTDTQYF. The CDR3 DNA follows: TGTGCCAGTAGACCGACAGGGGGCCTAACAGATACGCAGTATTTT.

This clone occurred once. The chain uses TRBV5-6 and TRBJ2-1; TRBD1 matches 7 bases. The CDR3 has 15 residues. The V gene's germline CDR1 is SGHDT and CDR2 YYEEEE. The junction had 6 bases not matched to a gene; V was cut back by 2 bases and J by 4 bases. The CDR3 spells CASSFYQGEYNEQFF. CDR3 bases: TGTGCCAGCAGCTTCTACCAGGGGGAGTACAATGAGCAGTTCTTC.

This chain joins TRBV19 and TRBJ2-1, with unresolved D. CDR1 is LNHDA, CDR2 SQIVND, per germline (reference sequence). Deletions cut 3 bases from V and 2 bases from J, with 8 bases between. This CDR3 contains 14 residues. This chain's CDR3 is CASSITDPYNEQFF. The CDR3 nucleotides are TGTGCCAGTAGTATCACGGACCCCTACAATGAGCAGTTCTTC.

This clone was seen a single time. The chain uses TRBV5-6 and TRBJ1-5; D unclear. Looked up from germline, CDR1 is SGHDT and CDR2 is YYEEEE. With 0 bases removed from V and 1 base from J, the gap between germline ends came to 11 bases. The CDR3 covers 16 residues. The CDR3 here is CASSLGVGYSNQPQHF. DNA for the CDR3: TGTGCCAGCAGCTTGGGAGTAGGGTACAGCAATCAGCCCCAGCATTTT.

The chain joins TRBV5-1 to TRBJ2-1; possible D gene TRBD2, 5 bases. This CDR3 comprises 18 residues. The germline V gene encodes CDR1 SGHRS and CDR2 YFSETQ. The V and J ends lost 1 base and 5 bases respectively, with 22 bases between them. DNA for the CDR3: TGCGCCAGCAGCTTGCGGTGGGAGAAGGTTTTTTTAAACAATGAGCAGTTCTTC. Its translation is CASSLRWEKVFLNNEQFF.

This clone was observed once. The chain is built from TRBV28 and TRBJ2-1, with 9 bases aligning to TRBD2. There are 16 residues in the CDR3. Looked up from germline, CDR1 is MDHEN and CDR2 is SYDVKM. V was clipped by 6 bases and J by 3 bases; unmatched bases: 9. The CDR3 DNA sequence: TGTGCCAGCAGCCCGAAAGCGGGAGGTTTCTACAATGAGCAGTTCTTC. It specifies CASSPKAGGFYNEQFF.